This T cell receptor beta chain was observed in a study of glioma-infiltrating T cells after dendritic cell vaccination. About the research overall: Patients had newly diagnosed or recurrent glioblastoma and received dendritic cell vaccines. Patients received autologous tumor lysate-pulsed dendritic cell vaccination between the early 2000s and the early 2010s.

Germline V gives CDR1 SGHVS, CDR2 FNYEAQ. The CDR3 is 17 amino acids. V lost 1 base to trimming and J lost 0 bases; unmatched junction nucleotides: 5. This clone came up a few times. The time point denotes: after dendritic cell vaccination, including at tumor progression/relapse. Selection required adequate fresh-frozen tumor tissue plus more than two years' survival data. Generated by immunoSEQ multiplex PCR, the TCRdb table keeps only in-frame clones and is missing some. The profile shows more than 70,000 clones, around 90% of them singletons. The clonotype was recovered from a human donor with glioblastoma. The sample here was blood, taken after dendritic cell vaccination. The genes are TRBV7-6 and TRBJ2-2; TRBD2 aligns across 7 bases. The DNA for the CDR3 is TGTGCCAGCAGCTTAGGGAGTAGCGGGCCGAACACCGGGGAGCTGTTTTTT. Translating gives CASSLGSSGPNTGELFF.